A single sample is the source of the 8 T cell receptor beta chains below, sequenced in a study of T cell repertoires in urothelial bladder cancer. The table came from immunoSEQ multiplex PCR; TCRdb's copy has only in-frame clones and leaves some out. The table has over 10,000 clones, around 64% seen once. The sequenced material came from tumor-infiltrating cells from bladder cancer. These receptors came from a human donor with urothelial carcinoma.

The gene calls are TRBV5-6 and TRBJ2-5, with 11 nucleotides matching TRBD2. Per germline, CDR1 SGHDT and CDR2 YYEEEE. The CDR3 consists of 17 residues. The V and J ends lost 2 bases and 4 bases, in that order; junction bases with no gene match: 10. CDR3 sequence: CASSFGLAGGNRETQYF. The CDR3 DNA reads TGTGCCAGCAGCTTTGGGTTAGCGGGGGGGAATCGAGAGACCCAGTACTTC.

The chain uses TRBV5-1 and TRBJ2-1; TRBD1 matches 8 bases. Germline trimming cut 4 bases from V and 13 bases from J; bases unmatched to any gene: 10. Looked up from germline, CDR1 is SGHRS and CDR2 is YFSETQ. The CDR3 runs 13 residues. The CDR3 sequence is CASSAPDRGVQFF. The CDR3 bases are TGCGCCAGCAGCGCACCAGACAGGGGAGTTCAGTTCTTC.

The V call is TRBV6-1, the J call TRBJ2-7; TRBD1 matches at 9 bases. The trim removed 6 bases at V and 3 bases at J, leaving 9 bases unmatched. CDR3 size: 15 residues. Germline CDR1 MNHNS, CDR2 SASEGT. CDR3 nucleotides: TGTGCCAGCAGGGACCCGGGACAGGGTTTCTACGAGCAGTACGTC. Translation: CASRDPGQGFYEQYV.

J is TRBJ2-7 and V is TRBV9; 10 bases line up with TRBD1. With 0 bases clipped from V and 4 bases from J, the junction kept 7 bases outside the gene matches. This CDR3 is built from 16 residues. Germline V gene data show CDR1 as SGDLS and CDR2 as YYNGEE. Written as DNA, the CDR3 is TGTGCCAGCAGCGTAGGTGTCGGGACAGGGGAATACGAGCAGTACTTC. Its protein is CASSVGVGTGEYEQYF. The full variable domain, its missing parts supplied by reference TRBV9 and TRBJ2-7, is DSGVTQTPKHLITATGQRVTLRCSPRSGDLSVYWYQQSLDQGLQFLIQYYNGEERAKGNILERFSAQQFPDLHSELNLSSLELGDSALYFCASSVGVGTGEYEQYFGPGTRLTVT.

This rearrangement joins TRBV7-9 to TRBJ2-5; D might be TRBD2 (5 bases). V lost 5 bases to trimming and J lost 5 bases, with 21 bases between them. This CDR3 is built from 16 residues. Germline V gene sequence: CDR1 SEHNR, CDR2 FQNEAQ (reference sequence). CDR3 sequence reads: CASSRVDLATEETQYF. The CDR3 DNA follows: TGTGCCAGCAGCCGAGTTGATTTAGCGACGGAGGAGACCCAGTACTTC.

The chain has TRBV9 and TRBJ1-4; D gene ambiguous. The CDR3 loop spans 14 amino acids. The ends were cut back, 0 bases at V and 4 bases at J, with 7 bases in the middle. Germline V gene sequence: CDR1 SGDLS, CDR2 YYNGEE. The CDR3 region is CASSVDPSNEKLFF. The CDR3 DNA reads TGTGCCAGCAGCGTAGATCCAAGTAATGAAAAACTGTTTTTT.

This clone has just a few counts. The chain carries TRBV5-1 and TRBJ1-1; TRBD1 matches at 7 bases. The trim removed 0 bases at V and 13 bases at J, leaving 15 bases unmatched. This CDR3 is built from 15 residues. Germline V gene sequence: CDR1 SGHRS, CDR2 YFSETQ. CDR3 nucleotides: TGCGCCAGCAGCTTGGCCGAGCACAGGGGTGTTGATGGTTTCTTT. This encodes CASSLAEHRGVDGFF.

The chain combines TRBV9 with TRBJ2-3; no reliable D call. The germline V gene has CDR1 SGDLS and CDR2 YYNGEE. This CDR3 is built from 13 residues. V shed 3 bases and J shed 1 base, with 6 bases lying between them. The CDR3 loop reads CASSGRGTDTQYF. DNA for the CDR3: TGTGCCAGCAGCGGTCGGGGCACAGATACGCAGTATTTT.